Reported below is one TCR beta chain. Its matching antigen is unknown. This entry is derived from a study of T cells after yellow fever vaccination. Study-level background: Where fractions had low cell numbers, libraries were prepared from them with the SMART-Seq v4 Ultra Low Input RNA kit. Regarding the study as a whole: On re-exposure, the response was weaker but peaked faster, at day 5 versus 15. Clonotypes appearing in both CD4 and CD8 compartments existed, and their share was small. After the booster, approximately 95% of CD4 and about nine tenths of CD8 primary-response clones were re-detected.

One entry per CDR3 protein, called by TCRdb with MiXCR from the 5' RACE reads. The sample holds 500,000 to 550,000 distinct CDR3 sequences, 21% seen once. This TCR came from a man younger than 35 who received the YFV17D yellow fever vaccine. Sequencing was performed on PBMCs, taken 21 days after the first yellow fever vaccination.

The DNA for the CDR3 is TGTGCCAGCAGGGCCACAGGGGAGACGAGCAATCAGCCCCAGCATTTT. Translating gives CASRATGETSNQPQHF. The V gene is TRBV7-2, the J gene TRBJ1-5, with 7 bases lining up with TRBD1. V gave up 6 bases and J gave up 1 base; unmatched junction bases: 9. The CDR3 length is 16 residues. Germline-derived CDR1 and CDR2 are SGHTA and FQGNSA.